What follows are 31 T cell receptor beta chains derived from one specimen sequenced in a study of human T cells and chemical hapten exposure. Total RNA was isolated from unfractionated whole blood. TCRdb fed the 5' RACE reads into MiXCR, producing one record per CDR3 protein. The profile covers tens of thousands of distinct CDR3 sequences, with approximately 7.7% appearing a single time and about 2.1% taken by the ten largest. Source of these receptors: a male donor in good health.

The table lists this clonotype with a few counts. The chain is built from TRBV18 and TRBJ2-5, with TRBD1 identical over 7 bases. Germline values: CDR1 KGHSH, CDR2 LQKENI. The CDR3 length is 14 residues. V was pared by 4 bases and J by 3 bases, with 5 bases of the junction left unmatched. The DNA for the CDR3 is TGTGCCAGCTCACAACAGGGGAGAGAAGAGACCCAGTACTTC. Translated, it gives CASSQQGREETQYF.

The table lists this clonotype with many counts. The rearrangement links TRBV6-6 to TRBJ2-2; TRBD1 aligns across 7 bases. The germline V gene has CDR1 MNHNY and CDR2 SVGAGI (reference sequence). V lost 5 bases to trimming and J lost 4 bases; unmatched junction nucleotides: 7. The CDR3 sequence is 15 residues long. This CDR3 reads CASSLTGIGTGELFF. In DNA form, the CDR3 reads TGTGCCAGCAGTCTGACAGGGATTGGCACCGGGGAGCTGTTTTTT.

This clonotype was picked up many times. The chain links TRBV29-1 to TRBJ2-1, with D tentatively TRBD1 (6 bases). The CDR3 length is 11 residues. Trimming removed 5 bases at V and 12 bases at J, with 14 bases between. Germline V CDR1 and CDR2: SQVTM, ANQGSEA. The CDR3 region has the DNA TGCAGCGTTCCATCAGGGGAAGGGCAGTTCTTC. This encodes CSVPSGEGQFF.

The chain has TRBV18 and TRBJ1-1; tentative D call: TRBD1 (6 bases). The germline V gene encodes CDR1 KGHSH and CDR2 LQKENI. V lost 5 bases and J lost 0, with 10 bases in between. The CDR3 has 14 amino acids. In DNA, the CDR3 is TGTGCCAGCTCAACCGACAGGATGAACACTGAAGCTTTCTTT. Translated: CASSTDRMNTEAFF.

The rearrangement joins TRBV6-6 to TRBJ1-3, with D tentatively TRBD1 (6 bases). Germline-derived CDR1 and CDR2 are MNHNY and SVGAGI (reference sequence). The CDR3 contains 14 residues. The V end lost 5 bases, the J end lost 3 bases, and 11 bases lay between the germline ends. CDR3 in DNA: TGTGCCAGCAGTCTTCAGGGGCTTGGAAACACCATATATTTT. Protein sequence: CASSLQGLGNTIYF.

This clonotype has at least ten counts. The chain employs TRBV10-3 and TRBJ1-6; D gene uncertain. CDR3 length: 14 residues. Deletions cut 3 bases from V and 0 bases from J, with 3 bases between. The germline CDR1 and CDR2 sequences are ENHRY and SYGVKD. The CDR3 nucleotides are TGTGCCATCAGTGATGACTCCTATAATTCACCCCTCCACTTT. Residues: CAISDDSYNSPLHF.

This clonotype has more than one count but fewer than ten. CDR3 protein: CASGTRGLLIQETQYF. CDR3 bases: TGTGCCAGCGGGACCCGCGGACTCCTCATACAAGAGACCCAGTACTTC. V is TRBV5-6 and J is TRBJ2-5; D assignment may be TRBD1 or TRBD2 (5 bases each). Trimming shortened V by 7 bases and J by 2 bases, and 21 bases separated the two germline ends. CDR1 is SGHDT, CDR2 YYEEEE, per germline. The CDR3 length is 16 residues.

This chain connects TRBV30 to TRBJ2-2; a possible D gene is TRBD2 (5 bases). Trimming removed 3 bases at V and 7 bases at J, with 9 bases between. The CDR3 loop spans 12 amino acids. The germline gives CDR1 GTSNPN, CDR2 SVGIG (reference sequence). In nucleotides, the CDR3 is TGTGCCTGGAGAACTAGAATCGGGGAGCTGTTTTTT. Protein: CAWRTRIGELFF.

Many counts were recorded for this clonotype. The J gene is TRBJ2-7, the V gene TRBV20-1, with a possible D match to TRBD1 (5 bases). V was shortened by 0 bases and J by 12 bases, with 24 bases between the two germline ends. CDR3 size: 15 residues. CDR1 and CDR2 (germline): DFQATT, SNEGSKA (reference sequence). The CDR3 DNA is TGCAGTGCTAGAGAAGGGGCAGGCTACCAAACGGAAGGGTACTTC. This translates into CSAREGAGYQTEGYF.

This clonotype was observed a handful of times. This sequence joins TRBV6-2 or TRBV6-3 and TRBJ2-2; no definite D call. The CDR3 runs to 13 residues. The V end was cut by 6 bases, the J end by 2 bases, with 7 bases between. The germline gives CDR1 MNHEY, CDR2 SVGEGT. CDR3 bases: TGTGCCAGCAGCCGCAGAAACACCGGGGAGCTGTTTTTT. It yields the protein CASSRRNTGELFF.

This clonotype was counted at least ten times. The rearrangement uses TRBV13 and TRBJ2-6; D unresolved. V lost 2 bases and J lost 5, with 7 bases in between. CDR1 is PRHDT, CDR2 FYEKMQ, per germline (reference sequence). The CDR3 has 14 residues. CDR3 bases: TGTGCCAGCAGCTTACGGGCTAGGGCCAACGTCCTGACTTTC. It codes for CASSLRARANVLTF. Complete variable domain (other parts from reference TRBV13 and TRBJ2-6): AAGVIQSPRHLIKEKRETATLKCYPIPRHDTVYWYQQGPGQDPQFLISFYEKMQSDKGSIPDRFSAQQFSDYHSELNMSSLELGDSALYFCASSLRARANVLTFGAGSRLTVL.

This clonotype was found a few times. The V and J genes are TRBV6-6 and TRBJ1-5; 8 nucleotides match TRBD1. Germline lookup yields CDR1 MNHNY and CDR2 SVGAGI (reference sequence). This CDR3 has 16 amino acids. Germline trimming cut 7 bases from V and 1 base from J; bases unmatched to any gene: 9. The CDR3 region has the DNA TGTGCCAGCACCTTCAGGGGGACAGGAAGCAATCAGCCCCAGCATTTT. This sequence encodes CASTFRGTGSNQPQHF.

This clonotype was seen more than once but under ten times. The chain combines TRBV24-1 with TRBJ2-1; 12 nucleotides line up with TRBD2. The CDR3 has 14 residues. The ends lost 9 bases at V and 2 bases at J; junction bases unmatched: 1. Looked up from germline, CDR1 is KGHDR and CDR2 is SFDVKD. CDR3 residues: CATASGRAYNEQFF. DNA of the CDR3: TGTGCCACCGCTAGCGGGAGGGCCTACAATGAGCAGTTCTTC.

The J gene is TRBJ1-2, the V gene TRBV10-3; maybe TRBD1 (6 bases). Germline assignment: CDR1 ENHRY and CDR2 SYGVKD. Deletions cut 3 bases from V and 8 bases from J, with 22 bases between. The CDR3 contains 16 residues. Written as DNA, the CDR3 is TGTGCCATCAGTGACAGGGGAACGGGCGGCGGCGGGGGCTACACCTTC. This sequence encodes CAISDRGTGGGGGYTF.

This clonotype was seen repeatedly, ten times or more. The chain joins TRBV5-1 to TRBJ2-1, with 9 bases lining up with TRBD1. This CDR3 is 14 amino acids long. Germline values: CDR1 SGHRS, CDR2 YFSETQ. V dropped 4 bases and J dropped 8; count of bases not matched to a gene: 7. The chain's CDR3 is CASSPGQGLDEQFF. The CDR3 nucleotides read TGCGCCAGCAGCCCCGGACAGGGGTTGGATGAGCAGTTCTTC.

The J gene is TRBJ2-1, the V gene TRBV18, with TRBD2 identical over 11 bases. V trimming: 0 bases; J trimming: 3 bases; junction bases outside the gene matches: 7. CDR3 size: 18 residues. CDR1 is KGHSH, CDR2 LQKENI, per germline. CDR3 nucleotide sequence: TGTGCCAGCTCACCACCCCCGGGACTAGCGGAAGACTACAATGAGCAGTTCTTC. Its translation is CASSPPPGLAEDYNEQFF. Complete variable domain (other parts from reference TRBV18 and TRBJ2-1): NAGVMQNPRHLVRRRGQEARLRCSPMKGHSHVYWYRQLPEEGLKFMVYLQKENIIDESGMPKERFSAEFPKEGPSILRIQQVVRGDSAAYFCASSPPPGLAEDYNEQFFGPGTRLTVL.

This clonotype showed up many times. The rearrangement links TRBV18 to TRBJ1-4; D is undetermined. V was pared by 0 bases and J by 6 bases, with 2 bases between. Germline V gene lookup returns CDR1 KGHSH and CDR2 LQKENI. This CDR3 has 12 amino acids. The CDR3 sequence is CASSPPDEKLFF. The CDR3 nucleotides read TGTGCCAGCTCACCACCTGATGAAAAACTGTTTTTT.

The J gene is TRBJ1-5, the V gene TRBV27, with D unclear. This CDR3 comprises 15 residues. From germline, CDR1 is MNHEY and CDR2 SMNVEV (reference sequence). The V and J ends lost 6 bases and 0 bases respectively, with 12 bases between them. The CDR3 sequence is CASSLGSRSNQPQHF. The CDR3 DNA follows: TGTGCCAGCAGCCTAGGGTCGCGTAGCAATCAGCCCCAGCATTTT.

This clonotype has at least ten counts. The CDR3 DNA reads as TGTGCCAGCAGCTCTACGGCGGGGGAGTTTACGCAGTATTTT. This sequence encodes CASSSTAGEFTQYF. The V call is TRBV7-3, the J call TRBJ2-3; 7 nucleotides align to TRBD2. The CDR3 has 14 residues. Germline values: CDR1 SGHTA, CDR2 FQGTGA. V shed 4 bases, J shed 8 bases, and the junction held 9 bases outside the gene matches.

The chain employs TRBV10-2 and TRBJ1-6; D is ambiguous. Germline CDR1 and CDR2: WSHSY and SAAADI. V lost 3 bases, J lost 7 bases, and 10 bases lay in between. This CDR3 is built from 14 residues. The chain's CDR3 is CASSEGARNSPLHF. In DNA form, the CDR3 reads TGCGCCAGCAGTGAAGGCGCGCGAAATTCACCCCTCCACTTT.

This clonotype was seen many times. The chain carries TRBV2 and TRBJ2-2; 11 bases line up with TRBD1. CDR3 length: 14 residues. Germline CDR1 and CDR2: SNHLY and FYNNEI. With 7 bases clipped from V and 6 bases from J, the junction kept 4 bases outside the gene matches. This CDR3 is CASIGQGAAGELFF. The CDR3 DNA reads as TGTGCCAGCATAGGACAGGGGGCCGCCGGGGAGCTGTTTTTT.

This clonotype was detected a few times. The chain employs TRBV6-5 and TRBJ1-6; D ambiguous. This CDR3 has 16 residues. In germline, CDR1 is MNHEY, CDR2 SVGAGI. V was shortened by 7 bases and J by 6 bases, with 19 bases between the two germline ends. The CDR3 bases are TGTGCCAGCAACCCCCAACCCGCAGGATCTAATTCACCCCTCCACTTT. This codes for CASNPQPAGSNSPLHF.

The sample holds many counts of this clonotype. The rearrangement links TRBV4-1 to TRBJ1-5, with D possibly being TRBD1 (6 bases). V shed 0 bases and J shed 1 base, with 10 bases lying between them. Germline CDR1 is MGHRA and CDR2 is YSYEKL. The CDR3 is 16 residues long. CDR3 amino acids: CASSQDRTVSNQPQHF. The DNA of the CDR3 is TGCGCCAGCAGCCAAGATAGGACAGTGAGCAATCAGCCCCAGCATTTT.

This clonotype was picked up many times. The genes are TRBV7-2 and TRBJ2-7; perhaps TRBD1 as D (5 bases). Germline assignment: CDR1 SGHTA and CDR2 FQGNSA. The CDR3 extends over 17 amino acids. V lost 1 base and J lost 0, with 16 bases in between. CDR3 loop: CASSLGQVRESSYEQYF. As DNA, the CDR3 is TGTGCCAGCAGCTTAGGCCAGGTCAGGGAAAGCTCCTACGAGCAGTACTTC.

In its sample, this clonotype was seen a few times. The chain links TRBV19 to TRBJ2-2, with unresolved D. The CDR3 has 15 residues. Per germline, CDR1 LNHDA and CDR2 SQIVND (reference sequence). The V and J ends lost 1 base and 0 bases respectively, with 6 bases between them. CDR3 region: CASSIGQTNTGELFF. The CDR3 nucleotides read TGTGCCAGTAGTATAGGGCAGACGAACACCGGGGAGCTGTTTTTT. Based on the CDR3 plus reference TRBV19 and TRBJ2-2, the full variable domain is DGGITQSPKYLFRKEGQNVTLSCEQNLNHDAMYWYRQDPGQGLRLIYYSQIVNDFQKGDIAEGYSVSREKKESFPLTVTSAQKNPTAFYLCASSIGQTNTGELFFGEGSRLTVL.

This clonotype was counted only a few times. The chain links TRBV6-5 to TRBJ2-7, with 14 bases fitting TRBD2. The trim removed 5 bases at V and 7 bases at J, leaving 19 bases unmatched. The CDR3 covers 19 residues. In germline, CDR1 is MNHEY, CDR2 SVGAGI. The CDR3 loop reads CASSVPGSGTSGRVEEQYF. The DNA of the CDR3 is TGTGCCAGCAGTGTACCGGGATCTGGGACTAGCGGGAGAGTAGAAGAGCAGTACTTC.

This chain uses TRBV20-1 with TRBJ1-1, with D hard to call. The CDR3 runs to 12 residues. V dropped 3 bases and J dropped 10 bases, with 15 bases sitting between them. Germline V gene sequence: CDR1 DFQATT, CDR2 SNEGSKA (reference sequence). CDR3 nucleotide sequence: TGCAGTGCTAGGTGGGCCCTGCGAGGAGCTTTCTTT. This sequence encodes CSARWALRGAFF.

In this sample, this clonotype turned up a few times. V and J are TRBV5-1 and TRBJ1-1, with D hard to call. This CDR3 contains 13 residues. Germline V CDR1 and CDR2: SGHRS, YFSETQ. Trimming removed 0 bases from V and 5 bases from J, with 8 bases in between. The CDR3 protein is CASSLGGETEAFF. The CDR3 DNA sequence: TGCGCCAGCAGCTTGGGGGGAGAAACTGAAGCTTTCTTT.

The V call is TRBV12-3 or TRBV12-4, the J call TRBJ2-5; 11 bases agree with TRBD2. The trim removed 7 bases at V and 2 bases at J, leaving 12 bases unmatched. This CDR3 region has 17 residues. CDR3 loop: CASTPLGTSGFQETQYF. CDR3 nucleotides: TGTGCCAGCACCCCCCTCGGGACTAGCGGTTTTCAAGAGACCCAGTACTTC.

The gene calls are TRBV19 and TRBJ1-5; 9 bases agree with TRBD1. The germline V gene has CDR1 LNHDA and CDR2 SQIVND (reference sequence). Trimming removed 8 bases from V and 5 bases from J; junction bases left unmatched: 13. CDR3 length equals 16 residues. The CDR3 nucleotides read TGTGCCAGTGCCCCCTGGGGGGACAGGGCGGATCAGCCCCAGCATTTT. Translation gives CASAPWGDRADQPQHF. The whole variable domain, remainder taken from reference TRBV19 and TRBJ1-5, is DGGITQSPKYLFRKEGQNVTLSCEQNLNHDAMYWYRQDPGQGLRLIYYSQIVNDFQKGDIAEGYSVSREKKESFPLTVTSAQKNPTAFYLCASAPWGDRADQPQHFGDGTRLSIL.

This clonotype was found many times. V and J are TRBV5-4 and TRBJ2-3; D is uncertain. V was trimmed by 1 base and J by 1 base, leaving 7 bases between them. CDR3 length: 14 residues. From germline, CDR1 is SGHNT and CDR2 YYREEE (reference sequence). CDR3 region: CASSLISGTDTQYF. The DNA for the CDR3 is TGTGCCAGCAGCTTGATTTCTGGCACAGATACGCAGTATTTT.